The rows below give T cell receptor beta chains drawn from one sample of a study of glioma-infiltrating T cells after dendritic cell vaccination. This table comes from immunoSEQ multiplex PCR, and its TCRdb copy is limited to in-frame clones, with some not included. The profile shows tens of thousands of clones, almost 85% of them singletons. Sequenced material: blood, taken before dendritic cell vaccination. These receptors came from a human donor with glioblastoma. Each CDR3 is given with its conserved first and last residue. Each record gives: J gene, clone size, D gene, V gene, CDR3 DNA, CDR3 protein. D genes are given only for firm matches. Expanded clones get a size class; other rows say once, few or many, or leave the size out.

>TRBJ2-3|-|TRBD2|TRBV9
TGTGCCAGCACCGCTCTAGCGGGGAACACAGATACGCAGTATTTT
CASTALAGNTDTQYF
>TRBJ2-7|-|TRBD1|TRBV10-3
TGTGCCATCAGTTCTGCCGGGACAGGGGGAGAGCAGTACTTC
CAISSAGTGGEQYF
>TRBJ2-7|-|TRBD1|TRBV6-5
TGTGCCAGCAGTTACTCGAGACAGGGGGCCGGCTACGAGCAGTACTTC
CASSYSRQGAGYEQYF
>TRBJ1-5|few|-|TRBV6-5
TGTGCCAGCAGCCCTGACAGCAATAATCAGCCCCAGCATTTT
CASSPDSNNQPQHF
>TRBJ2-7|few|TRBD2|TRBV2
TGTGCCAGCAGGTCAACTAGCGGGGTCCTCTACGAGCAGTACTTC
CASRSTSGVLYEQYF
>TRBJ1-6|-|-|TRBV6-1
TGTGCCAGCAGGCCCGGGGTCTATAATTCACCCCTCCACTTT
CASRPGVYNSPLHF
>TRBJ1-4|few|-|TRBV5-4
TGTGCCAGCAGCTTGGGCGGTGCAGCGGGTGAAAAACTGTTTTTT
CASSLGGAAGEKLFF
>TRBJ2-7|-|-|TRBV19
TGTGCCAGTAGTGTAGGGCCAGTCTACGAGCAGTACTTC
CASSVGPVYEQYF
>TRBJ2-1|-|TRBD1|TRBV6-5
TGTGCCAGCAGTTACTCCGGGACAGGCTACAATGAGCAGTTCTTC
CASSYSGTGYNEQFF
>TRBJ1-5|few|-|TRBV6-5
TGTGCCAGCAGCAAACAACCAGGGTACCAGCCCCAGCATTTT
CASSKQPGYQPQHF
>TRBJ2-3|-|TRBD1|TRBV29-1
TGCAGCGAGTTGACAGGGGATACGCAGTATTTT
CSELTGDTQYF
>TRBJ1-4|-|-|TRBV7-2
TGTGCCAGCAGGGGGGGGGCAGTAGGTGAAAAACTGTTTTTT
CASRGGAVGEKLFF
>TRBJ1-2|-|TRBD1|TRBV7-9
TGTGCCAGCAGCTACGGGACAGAACCTTACTATGGCTACACCTTC
CASSYGTEPYYGYTF
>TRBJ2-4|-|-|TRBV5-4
TGTGCCAGCAGTAAAGAGTCGCACATTCAGTACTTC
CASSKESHIQYF
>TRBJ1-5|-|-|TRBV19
TGTGCCAGTAGTATATTCCACTCGGGGGGTAGCAATCAGCCCCAGCATTTT
CASSIFHSGGSNQPQHF
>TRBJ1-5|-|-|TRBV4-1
TGCGCCAGCAGCCCCGAGGGAAGAGCGAGCAATCAGCCCCAGCATTTT
CASSPEGRASNQPQHF
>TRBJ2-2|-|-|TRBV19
TGTGCCAGTAGTGCAGACAGAAAAACCGGGGAGCTGTTTTTT
CASSADRKTGELFF
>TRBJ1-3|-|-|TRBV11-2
TGTGCCAGCAGCTTAGATAGTGGGACAAGAGGAAACACCATATATTTT
CASSLDSGTRGNTIYF
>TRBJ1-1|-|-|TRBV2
TGTGCCAGCAGCCAGGGCTATCTGTCAGGGGACACTGAAGCTTTCTTT
CASSQGYLSGDTEAFF
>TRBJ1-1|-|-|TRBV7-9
TGTGCCAGCAGCTTAGTCTCCAGGGCAGCTTTCTTT
CASSLVSRAAFF
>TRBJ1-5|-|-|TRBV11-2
TGTGCCAGCAGCTTCGCCGGGCAGCCCCAGCATTTT
CASSFAGQPQHF
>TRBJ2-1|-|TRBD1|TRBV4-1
TGCGCCAGCAGCCAAGTCCTCACAGGGGCCAATTTTGAGCAGTTCTTC
CASSQVLTGANFEQFF
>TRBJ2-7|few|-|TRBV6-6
TGTGCCAGCAGACGTATCAGTTACGAGCAGTACTTC
CASRRISYEQYF
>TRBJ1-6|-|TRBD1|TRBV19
TGTGCCAGTAGCCACCCCGGGACAGGGGATAGCTCCTATAATTCACCCCTCCACTTT
CASSHPGTGDSSYNSPLHF
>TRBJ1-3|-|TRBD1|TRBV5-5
TGTGCCAGCAGCTCCTCACAGGGGACTGGAAACACCATATATTTT
CASSSSQGTGNTIYF
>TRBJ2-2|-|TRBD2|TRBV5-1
TGCGCCAGCAGCTCGAGCGTAGCGGGAGGATCTACCGGGGAGCTGTTTTTT
CASSSSVAGGSTGELFF
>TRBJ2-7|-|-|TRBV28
TGTGCCAGCAGTACCGAGGGGGGCGGGACAGCCCTATACGAGCAGTACTTC
CASSTEGGGTALYEQYF
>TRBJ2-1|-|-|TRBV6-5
TGTGCCAGCGGGTTCCTTGACTCAGCGAATGAGCAGTTCTTC
CASGFLDSANEQFF
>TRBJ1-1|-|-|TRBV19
TGTGCCAGTAGTATGCGGGGTGGGAACACTGAAGCTTTCTTT
CASSMRGGNTEAFF